This T cell receptor beta chain was identified in a study of T cell responses to AZD1222 COVID-19 vaccine. Study-wide results and caveats: Among spike-specific TCRs, nearly half reportedly target unmutated variant regions.

The assay was immunoSEQ multiplex PCR, and TCRdb's table has in-frame clones only and misses some. The table has some 120,000 clones, about 88% seen once. This clone was observed once. Its specificity is unknown. From germline, CDR1 is MNHNY and CDR2 SVGAGI (reference sequence). Trimming cost V 6 bases and J 3 bases; bases outside gene matches: 10. This CDR3 is 15 amino acids long. The sample here was peripheral blood, taken 28 days after the second AZD1222 dose. The clonotype originates from an adult who received the AZD1222 COVID-19 vaccine. V and J are TRBV6-6 and TRBJ2-7, with TRBD2 matching 8 bases. In DNA, the CDR3 is TGTGCCAGCAGCCCTCCAGGCGGGGGGAACTACGAGCAGTACTTC. Protein: CASSPPGGGNYEQYF.